This is a list of T cell receptor beta chains from one sample in a study of cytomegalovirus exposure and HLA in healthy donors. Clones were sequenced by immunoSEQ multiplex PCR, and TCRdb holds only the in-frame ones, with some missing. The sample has 100,000 to 150,000 clones, more than 80% seen once; the top ten hold under 3%. Sequenced material: PBMCs. Receptors originate from a man aged 25-45 years in good health and CMV-seronegative. Both conserved end residues are part of each CDR3. Fields, in order: J gene, clone size, D gene, V gene, CDR3 protein, CDR3 DNA. The D gene is left open where the match is weak. Only some rows state a clone size, as once, few, many or a class for expanded clones.

J gene: TRBJ2-2; clone size: -; D gene: -; V gene: TRBV29-1; CDR3 protein: CSVAGGTDTGELFF; CDR3 DNA: TGCAGCGTAGCTGGGGGGACGGACACCGGGGAGCTGTTTTTT
J gene: TRBJ2-3; clone size: -; D gene: -; V gene: TRBV4-3; CDR3 protein: CASSQGAGAMADTQYF; CDR3 DNA: TGCGCCAGCAGCCAAGGCGCAGGGGCCATGGCAGATACGCAGTATTTT
J gene: TRBJ1-2; clone size: -; D gene: TRBD1; V gene: TRBV28; CDR3 protein: CASSVIPGGRDYGYTF; CDR3 DNA: TGTGCCAGCAGTGTAATTCCAGGGGGCAGGGACTATGGCTACACCTTC
J gene: TRBJ2-5; clone size: once; D gene: TRBD2; V gene: TRBV13; CDR3 protein: CASSLTVAGGGETQYF; CDR3 DNA: TGTGCCAGCAGCTTAACAGTAGCGGGTGGCGGAGAGACCCAGTACTTC
J gene: TRBJ2-7; clone size: -; D gene: TRBD1; V gene: TRBV9; CDR3 protein: CASSETGTGSEQYF; CDR3 DNA: TGTGCCAGCAGCGAGACCGGGACAGGGAGCGAGCAGTACTTC
J gene: TRBJ2-3; clone size: -; D gene: -; V gene: TRBV15; CDR3 protein: CATSSQGTDTQYF; CDR3 DNA: TGTGCCACCAGCAGTCAGGGTACAGATACGCAGTATTTT
J gene: TRBJ2-1; clone size: once; D gene: -; V gene: TRBV20-1; CDR3 protein: CSAPMGGEQFF; CDR3 DNA: TGCAGTGCCCCGATGGGGGGAGAGCAGTTCTTC
J gene: TRBJ2-1; clone size: few; D gene: TRBD2; V gene: TRBV28; CDR3 protein: CASSRKGLAPYNEQFF; CDR3 DNA: TGTGCCAGCAGTCGAAAAGGACTAGCGCCCTACAATGAGCAGTTCTTC
J gene: TRBJ2-5; clone size: -; D gene: TRBD1; V gene: TRBV7-6; CDR3 protein: CASSRDRGRRETQYF; CDR3 DNA: TGTGCCAGCAGCCGGGACAGGGGGCGGCGAGAGACCCAGTACTTC
J gene: TRBJ2-2; clone size: -; D gene: -; V gene: TRBV6-5; CDR3 protein: CASSFIQGSTGELFF; CDR3 DNA: TGTGCCAGCAGTTTTATCCAGGGCTCCACCGGGGAGCTGTTTTTT
J gene: TRBJ1-1; clone size: few; D gene: -; V gene: TRBV29-1; CDR3 protein: CSVVAGNTEAFF; CDR3 DNA: TGCAGCGTAGTCGCGGGGAACACTGAAGCTTTCTTT
J gene: TRBJ2-1; clone size: few; D gene: -; V gene: TRBV7-2; CDR3 protein: CASSLLINEQFF; CDR3 DNA: TGTGCCAGCAGCTTACTAATCAATGAGCAGTTCTTC
J gene: TRBJ2-4; clone size: -; D gene: -; V gene: TRBV5-1; CDR3 protein: CASSLDLSKNIQYF; CDR3 DNA: TGCGCCAGCAGCTTGGATCTTTCCAAAAACATTCAGTACTTC
J gene: TRBJ2-7; clone size: once; D gene: TRBD2; V gene: TRBV4-2; CDR3 protein: CASSQDGLAGGSYEQYF; CDR3 DNA: TGTGCCAGCAGCCAAGATGGACTAGCGGGAGGCTCCTACGAGCAGTACTTC
J gene: TRBJ2-5; clone size: -; D gene: -; V gene: TRBV4-3; CDR3 protein: CASSQDEASAYLETQYF; CDR3 DNA: TGCGCCAGCAGCCAAGATGAGGCTAGCGCCTACCTTGAGACCCAGTACTTC
J gene: TRBJ1-5; clone size: once; D gene: TRBD1; V gene: TRBV6-5; CDR3 protein: CASSLDRVGQPQNF; CDR3 DNA: TGTGCCAGCAGCCTGGACAGGGTGGGGCAGCCCCAGAATTTT
J gene: TRBJ1-1; clone size: -; D gene: -; V gene: TRBV6-5; CDR3 protein: CASRDGGTEAFF; CDR3 DNA: TGTGCCAGCCGGGACGGGGGGACTGAAGCTTTCTTT
J gene: TRBJ2-7; clone size: -; D gene: TRBD1; V gene: TRBV5-1; CDR3 protein: CASSSTGTGGEQYF; CDR3 DNA: TGCGCCAGCAGCTCGACAGGGACCGGTGGGGAGCAGTACTTC
J gene: TRBJ1-3; clone size: -; D gene: TRBD1; V gene: TRBV28; CDR3 protein: CASGQAQSSGNTIYF; CDR3 DNA: TGTGCCAGCGGACAGGCCCAATCCTCTGGAAACACCATATATTTT
J gene: TRBJ2-7; clone size: -; D gene: -; V gene: TRBV12-5; CDR3 protein: CASGLVQGQHYEQYF; CDR3 DNA: TGTGCTAGTGGTTTGGTTCAGGGCCAACATTACGAGCAGTACTTC
J gene: TRBJ1-6; clone size: -; D gene: -; V gene: TRBV2; CDR3 protein: CASNFGQPPGSPLHF; CDR3 DNA: TGTGCCAGCAACTTCGGACAGCCTCCCGGGTCTCCCCTCCACTTT
J gene: TRBJ1-2; clone size: -; D gene: TRBD1; V gene: TRBV7-2; CDR3 protein: CASRRQGIGGYTF; CDR3 DNA: TGTGCCAGCAGGCGACAGGGAATCGGTGGCTACACCTTC
J gene: TRBJ2-7; clone size: -; D gene: TRBD1; V gene: TRBV27; CDR3 protein: CASMVGTGYYEQYF; CDR3 DNA: TGTGCCAGCATGGTCGGGACAGGGTACTACGAGCAGTACTTC
J gene: TRBJ1-4; clone size: -; D gene: TRBD1; V gene: TRBV29-1; CDR3 protein: CSAGQGDEKLFF; CDR3 DNA: TGCAGCGCGGGACAGGGGGATGAAAAACTGTTTTTT
J gene: TRBJ2-2; clone size: few; D gene: TRBD2; V gene: TRBV7-3; CDR3 protein: CASSDQAGGPAGELFF; CDR3 DNA: TGTGCCAGCAGCGACCAAGCGGGAGGGCCCGCCGGGGAGCTGTTTTTT
J gene: TRBJ2-7; clone size: -; D gene: TRBD2; V gene: TRBV6-6; CDR3 protein: CACGTSGTYEQYF; CDR3 DNA: TGTGCCTGTGGGACTAGCGGTACCTACGAGCAGTACTTC
J gene: TRBJ2-7; clone size: -; D gene: TRBD2; V gene: TRBV18; CDR3 protein: CASSPGSGYEQYF; CDR3 DNA: TGTGCCAGCTCACCAGGTAGCGGGTACGAGCAGTACTTC
J gene: TRBJ2-2; clone size: -; D gene: -; V gene: TRBV29-1; CDR3 protein: CSVVRLPTGQDTGELFF; CDR3 DNA: TGCAGCGTTGTCCGACTACCGACGGGACAAGACACCGGGGAGCTGTTTTTT
J gene: TRBJ1-2; clone size: -; D gene: -; V gene: TRBV4-1; CDR3 protein: CASSQVDTDYYGYTF; CDR3 DNA: TGCGCCAGCAGCCAAGTGGACACCGACTACTATGGCTACACCTTC
J gene: TRBJ2-2; clone size: -; D gene: TRBD2; V gene: TRBV5-1; CDR3 protein: CASSLMTSGATGELFF; CDR3 DNA: TGCGCCAGCAGCCTCATGACTAGCGGGGCAACCGGGGAGCTGTTTTTT
J gene: TRBJ2-5; clone size: -; D gene: TRBD1; V gene: TRBV7-9; CDR3 protein: CASSFTGGGETQYF; CDR3 DNA: TGTGCCAGCAGCTTTACAGGGGGCGGGGAGACCCAGTACTTC
J gene: TRBJ2-1; clone size: -; D gene: TRBD2; V gene: TRBV12-5; CDR3 protein: CASGLQGLARHEQFF; CDR3 DNA: TGTGCTAGTGGTTTACAAGGACTAGCCCGCCATGAGCAGTTCTTC
J gene: TRBJ1-1; clone size: -; D gene: -; V gene: TRBV25-1; CDR3 protein: CASSPPGRSMAFF; CDR3 DNA: TGTGCCAGCAGCCCCCCCGGCCGGAGCATGGCTTTCTTT
J gene: TRBJ2-7; clone size: -; D gene: TRBD2; V gene: TRBV7-9; CDR3 protein: CSSSSSGSVQYF; CDR3 DNA: TGTTCCAGCAGCTCAAGCGGGAGTGTGCAGTACTTC
J gene: TRBJ2-1; clone size: once; D gene: TRBD1; V gene: TRBV5-1; CDR3 protein: CASSPGTGGNEQFF; CDR3 DNA: TGCGCCAGCAGCCCGGGGACAGGGGGCAATGAGCAGTTCTTC
J gene: TRBJ1-2; clone size: -; D gene: -; V gene: TRBV30; CDR3 protein: CAWSVRGIPVGYPF; CDR3 DNA: TGTGCCTGGAGTGTTCGCGGAATTCCCGTCGGCTACCCCTTC
J gene: TRBJ2-7; clone size: -; D gene: -; V gene: TRBV18; CDR3 protein: CASSPPGLAANYEQYF; CDR3 DNA: TGTGCCAGCTCACCACCGGGCTTGGCAGCCAACTACGAGCAGTACTTC
J gene: TRBJ2-7; clone size: -; D gene: TRBD2; V gene: TRBV27; CDR3 protein: CASSFSGGNYEQYF; CDR3 DNA: TGTGCCAGCAGTTTTAGCGGGGGGAACTACGAGCAGTACTTC
J gene: TRBJ1-5; clone size: -; D gene: -; V gene: TRBV30; CDR3 protein: CAWREQGYQPQHF; CDR3 DNA: TGTGCCTGGAGGGAACAGGGATATCAGCCCCAGCATTTT
J gene: TRBJ2-1; clone size: -; D gene: TRBD2; V gene: TRBV28; CDR3 protein: CASSLTTSGRNEQFF; CDR3 DNA: TGTGCCAGCAGTTTAACGACTAGCGGCCGGAATGAGCAGTTCTTC
J gene: TRBJ1-4; clone size: -; D gene: -; V gene: TRBV5-8; CDR3 protein: CASSSADSLSLFF; CDR3 DNA: TGTGCCAGCAGCAGCGCCGACAGTCTTTCTCTGTTTTTT
J gene: TRBJ2-5; clone size: -; D gene: -; V gene: TRBV28; CDR3 protein: CASSPGVPETQYF; CDR3 DNA: TGTGCCAGCAGTCCAGGGGTTCCGGAGACCCAGTACTTC
J gene: TRBJ1-4; clone size: few; D gene: -; V gene: TRBV19; CDR3 protein: CASSHYPQALMEKLFF; CDR3 DNA: TGTGCCAGTAGTCACTACCCACAGGCCCTAATGGAAAAACTGTTTTTT
J gene: TRBJ2-5; clone size: -; D gene: -; V gene: TRBV19; CDR3 protein: CASSPYSGQETQYF; CDR3 DNA: TGTGCCAGTAGTCCGTATTCGGGCCAAGAGACCCAGTACTTC
J gene: TRBJ2-1; clone size: few; D gene: TRBD2; V gene: TRBV5-1; CDR3 protein: CASSSGLAGVYNEQFF; CDR3 DNA: TGCGCCAGCAGCTCGGGCCTAGCGGGGGTATACAATGAGCAGTTCTTC
J gene: TRBJ1-1; clone size: -; D gene: -; V gene: TRBV28; CDR3 protein: CASKLGATEAFF; CDR3 DNA: TGTGCCAGCAAGCTTGGGGCCACTGAAGCTTTCTTT
J gene: TRBJ2-1; clone size: -; D gene: TRBD2; V gene: TRBV27; CDR3 protein: CASSFYSGKYNEQFF; CDR3 DNA: TGTGCCAGCAGTTTTTATAGCGGGAAGTACAATGAGCAGTTCTTC
J gene: TRBJ2-6; clone size: -; D gene: TRBD1; V gene: TRBV7-2; CDR3 protein: CAATGTGISGANVLTF; CDR3 DNA: TGTGCCGCCACCGGGACAGGGATCTCTGGGGCCAACGTCCTGACTTTC
J gene: TRBJ2-1; clone size: -; D gene: TRBD1; V gene: TRBV18; CDR3 protein: CASSLDRAEQFF; CDR3 DNA: TGTGCCAGCTCACTAGACAGGGCTGAGCAGTTCTTC